A selection of T cell receptor beta chains follows, all from one sample in a study of OX40 agonist ivuxolimab in advanced cancers. Sequencing used immunoSEQ multiplex PCR; TCRdb keeps in-frame clones, though not all of them. The table records 70,000 or so clones, 87% of them present only once. The sample consisted of CD4+ or CD8+ T cells sorted from blood, taken in a trial of the OX40 agonist ivuxolimab. These receptors came from an adult with an advanced solid tumor such as melanoma, head and neck, liver or kidney cancer. Each CDR3 is given with its conserved first and last residue. Each record gives: CDR3 protein, CDR3 DNA, J gene, clone size, V gene, D gene. The D gene is left open where the match is weak. Size values are once, few and many counts, or a class for expanded clones, and some rows have none.

CDR3 protein: CAWTSPGQLHGEPQHF
CDR3 DNA: TGTGCCTGGACTTCCCCGGGACAATTACACGGTGAGCCCCAGCATTTT
J gene: TRBJ1-5
clone size: -
V gene: TRBV30
D gene: -

CDR3 protein: CASSLTTGNTEAFF
CDR3 DNA: TGTGCCAGCAGCTTAACCACAGGGAACACTGAAGCTTTCTTT
J gene: TRBJ1-1
clone size: -
V gene: TRBV7-8
D gene: -

CDR3 protein: CASSERSGPRETQYF
CDR3 DNA: TGTGCCAGCAGTGAAAGGTCAGGGCCTCGGGAGACCCAGTACTTC
J gene: TRBJ2-5
clone size: -
V gene: TRBV2
D gene: -

CDR3 protein: CASSLWGGRPNYGYTF
CDR3 DNA: TGTGCCAGCAGTTTATGGGGGGGCAGGCCGAACTATGGCTACACCTTC
J gene: TRBJ1-2
clone size: -
V gene: TRBV28
D gene: -

CDR3 protein: CATIRETQYF
CDR3 DNA: TGCGCCACTATCAGAGAGACCCAGTACTTC
J gene: TRBJ2-5
clone size: few
V gene: TRBV10-1
D gene: -

CDR3 protein: CASSLETSNFPTTGELFF
CDR3 DNA: TGTGCCAGCAGCTTAGAAACTAGTAATTTCCCTACAACCGGGGAGCTGTTTTTT
J gene: TRBJ2-2
clone size: once
V gene: TRBV7-8
D gene: -

CDR3 protein: CASSPAVGLSYNEQFF
CDR3 DNA: TGTGCCAGCAGCCCAGCGGTGGGTCTCTCCTACAATGAGCAGTTCTTC
J gene: TRBJ2-1
clone size: -
V gene: TRBV7-9
D gene: -

CDR3 protein: CASSFSGSEIDTQYF
CDR3 DNA: TGTGCCAGCAGCTTTAGCGGGAGCGAGATAGATACGCAGTATTTT
J gene: TRBJ2-3
clone size: -
V gene: TRBV7-3
D gene: TRBD2

CDR3 protein: CASTTAGSNTGELFF
CDR3 DNA: TGTGCCAGCACCACCGCAGGGTCGAACACCGGGGAGCTGTTTTTT
J gene: TRBJ2-2
clone size: few
V gene: TRBV27
D gene: -

CDR3 protein: CASSLAAGVEQFF
CDR3 DNA: TGCGCCAGCAGCCTGGCGGCTGGCGTTGAGCAGTTCTTC
J gene: TRBJ2-1
clone size: -
V gene: TRBV5-1
D gene: -

CDR3 protein: CASSYSLVDNEQFF
CDR3 DNA: TGTGCCAGCAGTTACTCGTTGGTCGACAATGAGCAGTTCTTC
J gene: TRBJ2-1
clone size: -
V gene: TRBV6-5
D gene: -

CDR3 protein: CASSVIGVRTNTEAFF
CDR3 DNA: TGTGCCAGCAGCGTTATTGGGGTGCGGACGAACACTGAAGCTTTCTTT
J gene: TRBJ1-1
clone size: once
V gene: TRBV28
D gene: -

CDR3 protein: CASTLTGGNTEAFF
CDR3 DNA: TGTGCCAGCACCCTGACAGGGGGCAACACTGAAGCTTTCTTT
J gene: TRBJ1-1
clone size: -
V gene: TRBV27
D gene: TRBD1

CDR3 protein: CASSFLAGSQEKLFF
CDR3 DNA: TGTGCCAGCAGTTTCCTGGCAGGGTCTCAGGAAAAACTGTTTTTT
J gene: TRBJ1-4
clone size: -
V gene: TRBV28
D gene: -

CDR3 protein: CASSLPLGGAGELFF
CDR3 DNA: TGTGCCAGCAGCTTACCACTAGGAGGGGCCGGGGAGCTGTTTTTT
J gene: TRBJ2-2
clone size: -
V gene: TRBV7-3
D gene: -

CDR3 protein: CASSGGQPNDYF
CDR3 DNA: TGTGCCAGCAGCGGGGGACAGCCCAACGACTACTTT
J gene: TRBJ1-1
clone size: -
V gene: TRBV5-4
D gene: TRBD1

CDR3 protein: CASRPGGGEAFF
CDR3 DNA: TGTGCCAGCAGGCCCGGAGGGGGTGAAGCTTTCTTT
J gene: TRBJ1-1
clone size: -
V gene: TRBV6-5
D gene: -

CDR3 protein: CASSLPDRGQEKLFF
CDR3 DNA: TGTGCCAGCAGTTTACCGGACAGGGGGCAAGAAAAACTGTTTTTT
J gene: TRBJ1-4
clone size: -
V gene: TRBV28
D gene: TRBD1

CDR3 protein: CASSSWDRTGANVLTF
CDR3 DNA: TGTGCCAGCAGCTCCTGGGACAGGACTGGGGCCAACGTCCTGACTTTC
J gene: TRBJ2-6
clone size: -
V gene: TRBV7-3
D gene: TRBD1

CDR3 protein: CASSPRGGGGSYNEQFF
CDR3 DNA: TGTGCCAGCAGCCCCCGAGGGGGGGGTGGTTCCTACAATGAGCAGTTCTTC
J gene: TRBJ2-1
clone size: -
V gene: TRBV7-2
D gene: -

CDR3 protein: CASTIGDRGLDTQYF
CDR3 DNA: TGCGCCAGCACCATAGGGGACAGGGGGCTCGATACGCAGTATTTT
J gene: TRBJ2-3
clone size: -
V gene: TRBV5-1
D gene: TRBD1

CDR3 protein: CASSKGQGTGELFF
CDR3 DNA: TGTGCCAGCTCAAAAGGACAGGGCACCGGGGAGCTGTTTTTT
J gene: TRBJ2-2
clone size: -
V gene: TRBV18
D gene: TRBD1

CDR3 protein: CASSLGGGESWGGELFF
CDR3 DNA: TGTGCCAGCAGCCTCGGGGGCGGGGAGTCTTGGGGCGGGGAGCTGTTTTTT
J gene: TRBJ2-2
clone size: -
V gene: TRBV4-2
D gene: -